Listed below are T cell receptor beta chains from one sample, sequenced in a study of cytomegalovirus exposure and HLA in healthy donors. Using immunoSEQ multiplex PCR, the repertoire was profiled, and TCRdb retains in-frame clones only, with some absent. The table for this sample gives 150,000 to 200,000 clones. The sequencing sample was made of PBMCs. Receptors were obtained from a woman between 18 and 29 years old in good health and CMV-seropositive. CDR3s include the opening cysteine and the closing phenylalanine or tryptophan. The order of the fields is D gene, J gene, V gene, CDR3 protein, CDR3 DNA. The D gene is left open where the match is weak.

>.|TRBJ1-4|TRBV7-7
CASSLVTGPNEKLFF
TGTGCTAGCAGCTTAGTGACAGGACCCAATGAAAAACTGTTTTTT
>TRBD1|TRBJ1-2|TRBV4-1
CASSQGQGYGYTF
TGCGCCAGCAGCCAAGGACAGGGGTATGGCTACACCTTC
>.|TRBJ1-5|TRBV7-8
CASSLDGGGQPQHF
TGTGCCAGCAGTCTAGACGGGGGAGGGCAGCCCCAGCATTTT
>.|TRBJ2-3|TRBV29-1
CSVERRVLRDTQYF
TGCAGCGTTGAAAGGCGGGTGTTGAGAGATACGCAGTATTTT
>.|TRBJ2-6|TRBV19
CASRYSGANVLTF
TGTGCCAGTCGCTACTCTGGGGCCAACGTCCTGACTTTC
>.|TRBJ2-1|TRBV19
CASMTDSNEQFF
TGTGCCAGTATGACTGACTCTAATGAGCAGTTCTTC
>.|TRBJ2-1|TRBV6-5
CASSYQGIGEQFF
TGTGCCAGCAGTTATCAGGGTATCGGTGAGCAGTTCTTC
>.|TRBJ2-2|TRBV5-1
CASDFSGTGELFF
TGCGCCAGCGACTTTAGCGGAACCGGGGAGCTGTTTTTT
>.|TRBJ1-3|TRBV5-1
CASSIGGNTIYF
TGCGCCAGCAGCATCGGGGGAAACACCATATATTTT
>TRBD2|TRBJ2-7|TRBV5-1
CASSLGLAGGGDEQYF
TGCGCCAGCAGCTTGGGGCTAGCGGGAGGGGGCGACGAGCAGTACTTC
>.|TRBJ2-2|TRBV6-5
CASSYATVNTGELFF
TGTGCCAGCAGTTACGCGACAGTGAACACCGGGGAGCTGTTTTTT
>TRBD2|TRBJ2-1|TRBV7-9
CASSLARGLAGGPWQFF
TGTGCCAGCAGCTTAGCCCGGGGACTAGCGGGAGGGCCGTGGCAGTTCTTC
>.|TRBJ2-1|TRBV20-1
CSARGYNEQFF
TGCAGTGCTCGGGGTTACAATGAGCAGTTCTTC
>TRBD2|TRBJ2-3|TRBV11-3
CASSPLAGGTDTQYF
TGTGCCAGCAGTCCACTAGCGGGGGGAACAGATACGCAGTATTTT
>TRBD1|TRBJ2-5|TRBV14
CASSQEPRGKTQYF
TGTGCCAGCAGCCAAGAACCCAGGGGGAAGACCCAGTACTTC
>.|TRBJ1-6|TRBV4-2
CASSPRYDRSSYNSPLHF
TGTGCCAGCAGCCCACGATATGATCGGAGCTCCTATAATTCACCCCTCCACTTT
>.|TRBJ2-7|TRBV6-1
CASSVGGRAYEQYF
TGTGCCAGCAGTGTTGGAGGGAGAGCCTACGAGCAGTACTTC
>.|TRBJ1-2|TRBV18
CASSPRPGQNNYGYTF
TGTGCCAGCTCACCACGGCCGGGACAAAATAACTATGGCTACACCTTC
>TRBD2|TRBJ2-7|TRBV7-6
CASSLGVSGGSYEQYF
TGTGCCAGCAGCTTAGGGGTTAGCGGGGGGTCCTACGAGCAGTACTTC
>.|TRBJ1-3|TRBV6-5
CASKWANSGNTIYF
TGTGCCAGCAAATGGGCGAACTCTGGAAACACCATATATTTT
>TRBD2|TRBJ2-3|TRBV2
CASSGWLGLAQSTDTQYF
TGTGCCAGCAGTGGATGGCTTGGACTAGCGCAGAGCACAGATACGCAGTATTTT
>TRBD1|TRBJ1-4|TRBV4-3
CASSQGPPGQGGEKLFF
TGCGCCAGCAGCCAAGGACCCCCGGGACAGGGGGGAGAAAAACTGTTTTTT
>TRBD2|TRBJ2-1|TRBV4-1
CASSRPKRGDNNEQFF
TGCGCCAGCAGCCGCCCTAAGCGGGGCGATAACAATGAGCAGTTCTTC
>TRBD1|TRBJ2-1|TRBV4-1
CASSQGTGGGSYNEQFF
TGCGCCAGCAGCCAAGGGACAGGGGGTGGGTCCTACAATGAGCAGTTCTTC
>TRBD1|TRBJ1-1|TRBV7-9
CASSFGQGRTEAFF
TGTGCCAGCAGCTTCGGACAGGGCCGGACTGAAGCTTTCTTT
>.|TRBJ2-7|TRBV19
CASSIGPGGTYEQYF
TGTGCCAGTAGTATAGGGCCAGGGGGGACCTACGAGCAGTACTTC
>.|TRBJ1-2|TRBV11-3
CASSPSANYGYTF
TGTGCCAGCAGCCCCAGCGCTAACTATGGCTACACCTTC
>TRBD1|TRBJ2-7|TRBV29-1
CSVFRDSSHEQYF
TGCAGCGTTTTCCGGGACAGCTCCCACGAGCAGTACTTC
>.|TRBJ1-1|TRBV5-1
CASSPSVTGTEAFF
TGCGCCAGCAGCCCCTCGGTTACGGGCACTGAAGCTTTCTTT
>TRBD1|TRBJ1-5|TRBV2
CASRELGKGARQPQHF
TGTGCCAGCAGAGAACTTGGAAAGGGGGCTCGCCAGCCCCAGCATTTT
>.|TRBJ1-6|TRBV11-2
CASSLEDSGNSPLHF
TGTGCCAGCAGCTTAGAGGACAGCGGTAATTCACCCCTCCACTTT
>TRBD1|TRBJ2-5|TRBV10-3
CAISGDREETQYF
TGTGCCATCAGTGGGGACAGGGAAGAGACCCAGTACTTC
>.|TRBJ2-6|TRBV5-1
CASSSFTDNPSVGANVLTF
TGCGCCAGCAGCTCGTTTACGGACAATCCCTCTGTGGGGGCCAACGTCCTGACTTTC
>TRBD1|TRBJ1-2|TRBV29-1
CSVAGTGGNYGYTF
TGCAGCGTTGCCGGGACAGGGGGCAACTATGGCTACACCTTC
>.|TRBJ1-1|TRBV11-3
CASSFTQNTEAFF
TGTGCCAGCAGCTTTACACAGAACACTGAAGCTTTCTTT
>.|TRBJ1-5|TRBV2
CASSSTGDNQPQHF
TGTGCCAGCAGTAGCACAGGAGATAATCAGCCCCAGCATTTT
>.|TRBJ2-7|TRBV11-3
CASSLDGYEQYF
TGTGCCAGCAGCTTAGACGGCTACGAGCAGTACTTC
>TRBD2|TRBJ2-1|TRBV2
CASSKPSGKGVNEQFF
TGTGCCAGCAGTAAACCTAGCGGGAAAGGGGTCAATGAGCAGTTCTTC
>TRBD1|TRBJ1-2|TRBV5-6
CASSSRQGESNGYTF
TGTGCCAGCAGCTCGCGACAGGGTGAATCAAATGGCTACACCTTC
>TRBD1|TRBJ2-7|TRBV10-3
CAISGQGAGYEQYF
TGTGCCATCAGTGGACAGGGGGCGGGCTACGAGCAGTACTTC
>.|TRBJ1-1|TRBV4-1
CASSEGEEGLSTEAFF
TGCGCCAGCAGCGAAGGCGAGGAGGGGCTTAGCACTGAAGCTTTCTTT
>TRBD1|TRBJ2-5|TRBV11-3
CASSLKRTGPGQETQYF
TGTGCCAGCAGCTTGAAACGGACAGGGCCGGGACAAGAGACCCAGTACTTC